The clone carrying this T cell receptor (beta chain) was seen at least ten times. Via MiXCR, TCRdb re-called the 5' RACE reads, giving one row per CDR3 protein. Among about 69,000 distinct CDR3 sequences, roughly 13% were seen once, and the ten largest hold 11% to 15%. This record comes from a study of early T cells in non-severe SARS-CoV-2 infection. Trimming shortened V by 7 bases and J by 0 bases, and 19 bases separated the two germline ends. The germline V gene has CDR1 LNHDA and CDR2 SQIVND (reference sequence). CDR3 length: 17 residues. The gene calls are TRBV19 and TRBJ1-5; D might be TRBD1 (5 bases). The sequencing input was whole blood. The sequence was collected from an adult who was a healthcare worker with PCR-confirmed SARS-CoV-2 infection or an uninfected control (not recorded which). CDR3 in DNA: TGTGCCAGTACCGATACCGGGGGGTCCGGTAGCAATCAGCCCCAGCATTTT. Protein sequence: CASTDTGGSGSNQPQHF. The full variable domain, with the rest looked up from reference TRBV19 and TRBJ1-5, is DGGITQSPKYLFRKEGQNVTLSCEQNLNHDAMYWYRQDPGQGLRLIYYSQIVNDFQKGDIAEGYSVSREKKESFPLTVTSAQKNPTAFYLCASTDTGGSGSNQPQHFGDGTRLSIL.